This entry is about one TCR beta chain. In the authors' methods: Nucleated cell number was recorded as an estimate derived from reference gene primer amplification. The data were produced by immunoSEQ multiplex PCR, yet TCRdb's version contains in-frame clones alone and is incomplete. The V and J calls and the clone size are those of that table, but D and trimming were determined from the DNA. The sample comprises about 46,000 clones, around 83% of which are singletons, and 6.5% rests with the top ten. The data were obtained in a study of blood T cell repertoires in COVID-19. For the study at large: Samples of COVID-19 (acute and convalescent) were obtained from the United States, Italy and Spain. PBMCs, B-cell-depleted T cells, or T cells were the source of the cDNA or gDNA that made up the material.

After removal of 7 bases from V and 5 bases from J, the junction contained 8 bases not matched to a gene. From germline, CDR1 is SQVTM and CDR2 ANQGSEA. The CDR3 consists of 13 residues. The sequencing sample was made of peripheral blood. The sequence was obtained from a man in his sixties with acute or convalescent COVID-19. This chain uses TRBV29-1 with TRBJ2-7, with TRBD1 matching 10 bases. CDR3 nucleotides: TGCAGCGCCCTGGGACAGGGGCCCGACGAGCAGTACTTC. Its translation: CSALGQGPDEQYF.